What follows is one T cell receptor (beta chain) and its context. The table lists this clone with a count of one. This clone's antigen is unknown. Base qualities are not at hand, and no much larger clone is one base apart. For 5 or 6 healthy donors, sorted CD8+ T cells taken from blood, dermis and epidermis had their TCR beta CDR3 regions analysed. Both blood and skin samples were provided by each TCR-sequenced donor, and all TCR-sequenced donors were healthy individuals. Sorting was used to isolate CD8+ T cell populations prior to TCR beta sequencing. This record belongs to a study of CD49a tissue-resident CD8 T cells in human skin listed by TCRdb under 2017. Some background on the complete study: The study examined tissue-resident memory CD8+ T cell subsets in human skin defined by CD49a, CD69 and CD103 expression.

The library was prepared using the immunoSEQ multiplex PCR assay. The authors' analysis ran thus. Frequencies of TCR V beta family usage were compared among the sorted CD8+ T cell populations from blood, dermis and epidermis. Not all clones reach the TCRdb copy of this immuneACCESS table, which keeps in-frame sequences only. Checked studies attribute under half of the gap to unresolved V genes and leave the rest unexplained. For V, J and clone size, that table is used; D and trimming come from the DNA. A total of about 950 clones appear in this sample, 64% of them only once. The ten largest make up 41% of the sample. Trimming takes 6 bases from V and 3 bases from J, and the germline ends sit 24 bases apart. The germline V gene sets CDR1 to MNHNS and CDR2 to SASEGT. Measured from the cysteine to the valine, the CDR3 is 17 residues long. Kept here is only the CDR3 DNA, which spans 51 bases and is read in frame from base 1.

This TCR was recovered from a human donor in good health. Recombination connected TRBV6-1 to TRBJ2-7; TRBD1 might be the D gene, on 6 matching bases. Sequences were obtained from CLA- CD8+ effector memory T cells sorted from blood. Here is the DNA: TGTGCCAGCAGGGAAAACGCCCAGGGGTTAGGAAGCTACGAGCAGTACGTC. This encodes CASRENAQGLGSYEQYV.